This T cell receptor (beta chain) was observed in a study of cytomegalovirus exposure and HLA in healthy donors. With 60 Vbeta and 13 Jbeta primers, the PCR was carried out. Using immunoSEQ multiplex PCR, the repertoire was profiled, and TCRdb retains in-frame clones only, with some absent. Found here are about 62,000 clones; the top ten clones hold 4% to 5.5%. The CDR3 has 14 amino acids. Looked up from germline, CDR1 is SGHRS and CDR2 is YFSETQ. V lost 0 bases to trimming and J lost 7 bases, with 13 bases between them. The material sequenced was PBMCs. The receptor was isolated from a man in his thirties or forties in good health and CMV-seropositive. This chain connects TRBV5-1 to TRBJ1-1; perhaps TRBD1 as D (6 bases). CDR3 loop: CASSLGRTDSEAFF. The CDR3 nucleotides read TGCGCCAGCAGCTTGGGGCGGACAGATAGTGAAGCTTTCTTT.